These T cell receptor beta chains were read from a single sample in a study of cytomegalovirus exposure and HLA in healthy donors. Only in-frame clones appear in the TCRdb table, and some are missing; sequencing was by immunoSEQ multiplex PCR. The table has 200,000 to 250,000 clones, approximately 88% seen once. The sample was PBMCs. These receptors were taken from a woman aged 25 to 39 in good health and CMV-seropositive. Both conserved end residues are trimmed from each CDR3. The size field is filled for only some rows; it gives once, few, many or a size class.

V gene	J gene	clone size	CDR3 protein
TRBV5-1	NA	once	ASSGEYEQY
TRBV7-2	TRBJ2-1	NA	ASSLTLPPYNEQF
TRBV2	TRBJ2-2	NA	ASRAGTVSSGELF
TRBV5-4	TRBJ2-3	once	ASSLVGRGTDTQY
TRBV10-2	TRBJ1-2	NA	ASSESTGQGADYGYT
TRBV6-1	TRBJ1-5	NA	ASSVQENQPQH
TRBV5-1	TRBJ2-7	NA	ASSGVGGGAYEQY
TRBV10-3	TRBJ1-2	NA	AIRTLGGQGALGYT
TRBV6-5	TRBJ1-1	once	ASSYSRQNTEAF
TRBV15	TRBJ1-5	NA	ATSLGDQPQH
TRBV2	TRBJ1-5	few	ASRQGWVLDQPQH
TRBV7-3	TRBJ2-7	NA	ASSLYGDRTDEQY
TRBV28	TRBJ1-5	many	ATKFGFRQGASSQPQH
TRBV5-1	TRBJ1-1	NA	ASSFRLGDTEAF
TRBV7-2	TRBJ1-1	once	ASSLGRGANTEAF
TRBV6-1	TRBJ1-2	NA	ASSEGSWYRNFYGYT
TRBV27	TRBJ2-2	NA	ASSLSGAGTGELF
TRBV5-3	TRBJ2-7	NA	VQAPLARRYEQY
TRBV5-8	TRBJ2-1	NA	ASSLSGRSYNEQF
TRBV29-1	TRBJ2-2	NA	SVTQGRANTGELF
TRBV30	TRBJ2-7	NA	AWGGDAGGPYEQY
TRBV16	TRBJ2-1	NA	ASSQSPSEYNEQF
TRBV10-3	TRBJ1-1	few	AINNRGNTEAF
TRBV27	TRBJ1-5	NA	ASSFSGANQPQH
TRBV2	TRBJ1-1	NA	ASRDQGGVPEAF
TRBV25-1	TRBJ2-1	NA	ASSESRGLAGDNEQF
TRBV10-3	TRBJ1-2	NA	AIRGGLFTNYGYT
TRBV4-1	TRBJ1-1	NA	ASSQGQGETEAF
TRBV7-6	TRBJ2-1	NA	ASSLVGGTSSYNEQF
TRBV6-1	TRBJ1-1	NA	ASGRDNTEAF
TRBV2	TRBJ2-5	NA	ASSEFQGIEETQY
TRBV30	TRBJ2-7	few	AWRSGDGDYEQY
TRBV7-9	TRBJ2-7	NA	ATKTPGEQY
TRBV28	TRBJ2-6	NA	ASSLFLVAGANVLT
TRBV2	TRBJ1-1	NA	ASSQGQGEAF
TRBV11-3	TRBJ2-7	NA	ASSLELAGEQY
TRBV30	TRBJ2-2	NA	AWSVRSGTGELF
TRBV5-1	TRBJ2-3	NA	ASSFPLNRGHGTSTDTQY
TRBV9	TRBJ2-1	once	ASSARSGRASHEQF
TRBV29-1	TRBJ2-1	NA	SVELRYNEQF
TRBV30	TRBJ2-2	NA	AWSMTSGSGELF
TRBV7-9	TRBJ1-4	NA	ASSFKGGEKLF
TRBV5-1	TRBJ2-1	NA	ASSLSGEFLSEQF
TRBV27	TRBJ1-5	once	ASSPDPGNQPQH
TRBV29-1	TRBJ1-2	NA	SVPHLKGRGYT
TRBV5-1	TRBJ2-2	NA	ASSLVVRRELF
TRBV30	TRBJ1-4	NA	AWTEGEKLF
TRBV11-2	TRBJ1-1	once	ASSLTRQSGQGNTEAF
TRBV30	TRBJ1-4	NA	AWNEVTGSEKLF